This T cell receptor (beta chain) was sequenced for a study of blood T cell repertoires in COVID-19. Study in general: COVID-19 samples from acute and convalescent phases originated in the United States, Italy and Spain. From T cells, B-cell-depleted T cells, or PBMCs came the material, which was cDNA or gDNA.

CDR3 length: 16 amino acids. The ends lost 5 bases at V and 2 bases at J; junction bases unmatched: 6. The germline CDR1 and CDR2 sequences are LNHDA and SQIVND (reference sequence). Per the authors' pipeline: Reference gene primer amplification gave nucleated cell count estimates. Clones were sequenced by immunoSEQ multiplex PCR, and TCRdb holds only the in-frame ones, with some missing. V, J and clone size were drawn from that table, and D and trimming were deduced from the DNA. Among about 220,000 clones, approximately 82% were seen once, and the ten largest hold 3.6%. The rearrangement uses TRBV19 and TRBJ2-3, with 11 nucleotides matching TRBD2. The sample comprised peripheral blood. The source is a woman aged 80 or over with acute or convalescent COVID-19. CDR3 nucleotide sequence: TGTGCCAGTAGTCCGGGGACTAGCGGACTCACAGATACGCAGTATTTT. Protein sequence: CASSPGTSGLTDTQYF.